This T cell receptor beta chain came from a study of T cells after somatic rescue of genetic block. The data were produced by immunoSEQ multiplex PCR, yet TCRdb's version contains in-frame clones alone and is incomplete. The profile shows 65,000 to 70,000 clones, 85% to 95% of them singletons. The CDR3 length is 15 residues. Losses at the gene ends were 2 bases for V and 1 base for J; bases not matched to a gene: 1. CDR1 SGHNT and CDR2 YYREEE come from the germline V gene (reference sequence). The receptor was isolated from a man in his forties or fifties. The sequencing sample was made of peripheral blood mononuclear cells (PBMCs). The chain joins TRBV5-4 to TRBJ2-2; 8 bases agree with TRBD1. The CDR3 region is CASSFGTGNTGELFF. DNA of the CDR3: TGTGCCAGCAGCTTCGGGACAGGGAACACCGGGGAGCTGTTTTTT.